One TCR beta chain is described in this entry. Its antigen remains unidentified. Within one base of it there is no much larger clone, and no base qualities were kept. The sample is drawn from a study of T cells in localized non-small cell lung cancer (dated by TCRdb to about 2020). General notes on the study: T cell repertoires of more than 200 early-stage NSCLC patients were analyzed, with tumors being compared against uninvolved tumor-adjacent lungs. The cohort comprised 200 to 300 treatment-naïve NSCLC patients with resected, localized lung tumors. The mean age of the NSCLC patients was under 70 years, with about 130 men and around 100 women. Results and caveats for the whole study, not just this receptor: The highest T cell clonality was observed in uninvolved tumor-adjacent lung, where clonality exceeded that of tumor, suggesting that antigenic responses were more focused in uninvolved tumor-adjacent lung. Higher blood T cell density associated with longer overall survival, while higher adjacent-lung clonality associated with shorter survival. A median of around 62 of the top 100 tumor clones turned up in the paired uninvolved adjacent lung, and around 27 of those clones also ranked among the top 100 of that same adjacent lung. Because of the exploratory design, TCR variables were selected using unadjusted p-values without false-discovery rate correction. Because multi-region tumor sequencing was not done, intratumor heterogeneity could not be ruled out.

CDR1 and CDR2 are drawn from the germline V gene (reference sequence): SEHNR, FQNEAQ. The CDR3, from cysteine to phenylalanine, totals 13 residues. The kept DNA is CDR3 alone, 39 bases in frame from the first base. V is cut back by 4 bases and J by 6 bases, with 2 bases in the junction unmatched. The immunoSEQ Assay was used to sequence TCR beta CDR3 regions from DNA. Per the original workflow: T cell density was computed as TCR beta template counts normalized to usable DNA estimated by amplifying housekeeping genes. Richness was estimated with the preseqR package, extrapolating to 400,000 templates for PBMC samples and 120,000 templates for tissue samples. Clonality was calculated as one minus Pielou's evenness. To identify tissue-enriched TCRs, differential abundance testing was run on productive amino-acid clonotypes with a minimum total count of 5 and an alpha of 0.1. The Jaccard Index and the Morisita Overlap Index were used to quantify repertoire overlap between compartments. TCR beta CDR3s were clustered by GLIPH together with public tetramer-defined viral CDR3s, and at least three viral sequences plus V-gene enrichment were required for viral motifs. Entries here come from immuneACCESS through TCRdb and include only in-frame sequences with V and J called. Some clones fail to appear in such tables; in the studies checked, an unresolved V gene covers under half of the shortfall, and the cause of the remainder is unknown. V and J calls and clone size are as listed in that table; D and trimming were resolved from the DNA. Present in this sample are 35,000 to 50,000 clones, approximately 83% of which were seen just once. The ten top clones hold approximately 6.9% of the sample.

At diagnosis, tumor, uninvolved tumor-adjacent lung and peripheral blood were collected and then preserved as a mix of FFPE and fresh-frozen material. For TCR repertoire profiling, blood samples were analyzed as peripheral blood mononuclear cells. This material consisted of peripheral blood, taken before any cancer treatment. The sequence came from a man aged 35-75 years with stage I lung adenocarcinoma. The sequence links TRBV7-9 to TRBJ2-7, and 11 bases in between align with TRBD1. Here the CDR3 is given as CASSSGQGGEQYF. In nucleotides, the sequence is TGTGCCAGCAGCTCGGGACAGGGGGGCGAGCAGTACTTC.